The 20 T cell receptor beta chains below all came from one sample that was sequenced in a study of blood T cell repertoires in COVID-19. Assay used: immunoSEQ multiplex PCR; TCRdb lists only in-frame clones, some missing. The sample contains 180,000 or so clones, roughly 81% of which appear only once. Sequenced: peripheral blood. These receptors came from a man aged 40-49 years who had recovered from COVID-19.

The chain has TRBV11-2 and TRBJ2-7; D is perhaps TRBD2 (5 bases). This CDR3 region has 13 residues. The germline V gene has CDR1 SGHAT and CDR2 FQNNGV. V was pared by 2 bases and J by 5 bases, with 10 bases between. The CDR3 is CASSLRWRDEQYF. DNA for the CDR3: TGTGCCAGCAGCTTAAGGTGGCGGGACGAGCAGTACTTC.

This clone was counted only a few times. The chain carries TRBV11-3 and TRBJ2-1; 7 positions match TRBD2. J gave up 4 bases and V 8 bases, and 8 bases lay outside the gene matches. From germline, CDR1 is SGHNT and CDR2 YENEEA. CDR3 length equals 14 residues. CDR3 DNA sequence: TGTGCCAGCTCAGGGAGGGGACCTTACAATGAGCAGTTCTTC. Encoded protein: CASSGRGPYNEQFF.

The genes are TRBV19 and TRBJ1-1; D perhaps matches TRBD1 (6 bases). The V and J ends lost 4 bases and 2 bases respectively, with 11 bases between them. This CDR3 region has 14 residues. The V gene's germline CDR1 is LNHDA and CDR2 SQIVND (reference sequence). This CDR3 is CASSTGTFNTEAFF. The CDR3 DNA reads TGTGCCAGTAGTACCGGGACATTCAACACTGAAGCTTTCTTT.

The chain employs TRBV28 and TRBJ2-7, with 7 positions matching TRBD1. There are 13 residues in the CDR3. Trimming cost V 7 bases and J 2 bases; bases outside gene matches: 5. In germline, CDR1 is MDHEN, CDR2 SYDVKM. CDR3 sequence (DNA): TGTGCCAGCACCCACGGGACAGCCTACGAGCAGTACTTC. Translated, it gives CASTHGTAYEQYF.

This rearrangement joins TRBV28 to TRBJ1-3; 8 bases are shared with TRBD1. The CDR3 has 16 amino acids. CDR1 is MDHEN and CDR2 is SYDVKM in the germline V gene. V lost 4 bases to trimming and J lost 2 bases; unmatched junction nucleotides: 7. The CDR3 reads CASSSVDRDAGNTIYF. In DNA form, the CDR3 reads TGTGCCAGCAGTTCTGTGGACAGGGATGCTGGAAACACCATATATTTT.

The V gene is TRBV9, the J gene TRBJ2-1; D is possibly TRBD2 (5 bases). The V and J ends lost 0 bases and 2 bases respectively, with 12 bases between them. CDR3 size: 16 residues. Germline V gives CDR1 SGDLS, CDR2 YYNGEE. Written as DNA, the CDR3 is TGTGCCAGCAGCGTAGGAGGGTGGGTAACCTACAATGAGCAGTTCTTC. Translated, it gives CASSVGGWVTYNEQFF.

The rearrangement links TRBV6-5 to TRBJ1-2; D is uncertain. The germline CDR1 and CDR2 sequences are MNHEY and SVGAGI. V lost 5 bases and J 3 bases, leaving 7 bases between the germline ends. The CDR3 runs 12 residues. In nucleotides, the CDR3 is TGTGCCAGCAGTCCCCGGGACTATGGCTACACCTTC. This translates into CASSPRDYGYTF.

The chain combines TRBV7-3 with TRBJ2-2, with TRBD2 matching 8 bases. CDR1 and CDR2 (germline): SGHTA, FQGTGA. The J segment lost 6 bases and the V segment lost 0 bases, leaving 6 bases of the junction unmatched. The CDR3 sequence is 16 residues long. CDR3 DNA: TGTGCCAGCAGCTTAACACCGGGACTAGAAGCCGGGGAGCTGTTTTTT. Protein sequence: CASSLTPGLEAGELFF.

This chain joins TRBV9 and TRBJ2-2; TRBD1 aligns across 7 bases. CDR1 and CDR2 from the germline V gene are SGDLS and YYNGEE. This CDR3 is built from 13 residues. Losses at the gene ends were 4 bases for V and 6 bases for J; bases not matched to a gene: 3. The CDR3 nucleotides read TGTGCCAGCAGCCTACAGGGGTCCGGGGAGCTGTTTTTT. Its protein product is CASSLQGSGELFF.

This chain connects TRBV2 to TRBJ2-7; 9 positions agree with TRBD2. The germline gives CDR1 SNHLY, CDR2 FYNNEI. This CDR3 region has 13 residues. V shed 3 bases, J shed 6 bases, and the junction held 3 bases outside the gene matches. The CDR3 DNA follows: TGTGCCAGCAGTGAGGGACTAGCTGGCGAGCAGTACTTC. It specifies CASSEGLAGEQYF.

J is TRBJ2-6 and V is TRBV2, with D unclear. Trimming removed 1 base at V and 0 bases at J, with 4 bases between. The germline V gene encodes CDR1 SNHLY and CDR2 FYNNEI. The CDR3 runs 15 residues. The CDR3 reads CASSEVLSGANVLTF. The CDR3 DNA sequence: TGTGCCAGCAGTGAAGTCCTCTCTGGGGCCAACGTCCTGACTTTC.

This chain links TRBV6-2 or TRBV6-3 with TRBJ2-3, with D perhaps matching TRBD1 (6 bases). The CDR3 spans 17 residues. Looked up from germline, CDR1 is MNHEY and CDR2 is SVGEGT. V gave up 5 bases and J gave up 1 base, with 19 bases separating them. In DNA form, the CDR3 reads TGTGCCAGCAGTCTCCACCCCCGGACAGAACGCACAGATACGCAGTATTTT. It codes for CASSLHPRTERTDTQYF.

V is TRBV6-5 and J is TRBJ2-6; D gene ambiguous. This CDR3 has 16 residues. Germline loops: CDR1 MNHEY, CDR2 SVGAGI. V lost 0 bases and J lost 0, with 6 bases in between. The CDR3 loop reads CASSYSSLSGANVLTF. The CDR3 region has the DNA TGTGCCAGCAGTTACTCTAGCCTCTCTGGGGCCAACGTCCTGACTTTC.

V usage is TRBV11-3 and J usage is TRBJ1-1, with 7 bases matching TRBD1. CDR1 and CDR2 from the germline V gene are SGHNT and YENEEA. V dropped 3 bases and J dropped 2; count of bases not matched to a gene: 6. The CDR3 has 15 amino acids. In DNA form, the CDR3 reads TGTGCCAGCAGCTTCCGGACAGGACCTAACACTGAAGCTTTCTTT. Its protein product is CASSFRTGPNTEAFF.

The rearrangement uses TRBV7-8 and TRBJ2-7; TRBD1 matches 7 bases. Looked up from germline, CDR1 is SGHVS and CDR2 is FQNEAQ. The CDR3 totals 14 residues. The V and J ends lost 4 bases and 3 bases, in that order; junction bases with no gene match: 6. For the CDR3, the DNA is TGTGCCAGCAGCTCGGGGACAGCGTTCTACGAGCAGTACTTC. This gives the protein CASSSGTAFYEQYF.

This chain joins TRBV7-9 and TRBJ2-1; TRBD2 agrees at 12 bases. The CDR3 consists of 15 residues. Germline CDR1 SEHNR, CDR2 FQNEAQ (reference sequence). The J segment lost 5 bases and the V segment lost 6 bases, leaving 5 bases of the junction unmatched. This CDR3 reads CASRRTSGAHNEQFF. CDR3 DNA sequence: TGTGCCAGCAGGCGGACTAGCGGGGCGCACAATGAGCAGTTCTTC.

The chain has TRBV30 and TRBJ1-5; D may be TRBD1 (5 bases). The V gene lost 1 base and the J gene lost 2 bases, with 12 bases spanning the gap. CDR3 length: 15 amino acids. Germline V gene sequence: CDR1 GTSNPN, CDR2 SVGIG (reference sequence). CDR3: CAWSGSTGRNQPQHF. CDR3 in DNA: TGTGCCTGGAGTGGAAGTACAGGACGCAATCAGCCCCAGCATTTT.

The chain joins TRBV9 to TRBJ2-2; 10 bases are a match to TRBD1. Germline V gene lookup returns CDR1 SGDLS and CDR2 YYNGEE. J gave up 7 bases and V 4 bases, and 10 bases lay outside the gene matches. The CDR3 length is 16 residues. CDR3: CASSPQTGGADGELFF. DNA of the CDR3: TGTGCCAGCAGCCCCCAGACAGGGGGCGCAGACGGGGAGCTGTTTTTT.

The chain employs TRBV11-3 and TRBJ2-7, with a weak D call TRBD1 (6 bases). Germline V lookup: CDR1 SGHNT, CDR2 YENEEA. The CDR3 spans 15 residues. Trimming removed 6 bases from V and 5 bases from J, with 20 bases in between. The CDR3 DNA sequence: TGTGCCAGCAGATATGCCGGGACATCGTACCACGAGCAGTACTTC. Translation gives CASRYAGTSYHEQYF.

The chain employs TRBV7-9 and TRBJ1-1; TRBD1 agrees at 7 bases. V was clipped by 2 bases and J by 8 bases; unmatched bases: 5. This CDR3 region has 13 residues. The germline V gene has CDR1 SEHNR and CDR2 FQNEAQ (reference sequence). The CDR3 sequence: CASSLTGDVEAFF. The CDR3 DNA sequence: TGTGCCAGCAGCTTAACAGGGGATGTGGAAGCTTTCTTT.